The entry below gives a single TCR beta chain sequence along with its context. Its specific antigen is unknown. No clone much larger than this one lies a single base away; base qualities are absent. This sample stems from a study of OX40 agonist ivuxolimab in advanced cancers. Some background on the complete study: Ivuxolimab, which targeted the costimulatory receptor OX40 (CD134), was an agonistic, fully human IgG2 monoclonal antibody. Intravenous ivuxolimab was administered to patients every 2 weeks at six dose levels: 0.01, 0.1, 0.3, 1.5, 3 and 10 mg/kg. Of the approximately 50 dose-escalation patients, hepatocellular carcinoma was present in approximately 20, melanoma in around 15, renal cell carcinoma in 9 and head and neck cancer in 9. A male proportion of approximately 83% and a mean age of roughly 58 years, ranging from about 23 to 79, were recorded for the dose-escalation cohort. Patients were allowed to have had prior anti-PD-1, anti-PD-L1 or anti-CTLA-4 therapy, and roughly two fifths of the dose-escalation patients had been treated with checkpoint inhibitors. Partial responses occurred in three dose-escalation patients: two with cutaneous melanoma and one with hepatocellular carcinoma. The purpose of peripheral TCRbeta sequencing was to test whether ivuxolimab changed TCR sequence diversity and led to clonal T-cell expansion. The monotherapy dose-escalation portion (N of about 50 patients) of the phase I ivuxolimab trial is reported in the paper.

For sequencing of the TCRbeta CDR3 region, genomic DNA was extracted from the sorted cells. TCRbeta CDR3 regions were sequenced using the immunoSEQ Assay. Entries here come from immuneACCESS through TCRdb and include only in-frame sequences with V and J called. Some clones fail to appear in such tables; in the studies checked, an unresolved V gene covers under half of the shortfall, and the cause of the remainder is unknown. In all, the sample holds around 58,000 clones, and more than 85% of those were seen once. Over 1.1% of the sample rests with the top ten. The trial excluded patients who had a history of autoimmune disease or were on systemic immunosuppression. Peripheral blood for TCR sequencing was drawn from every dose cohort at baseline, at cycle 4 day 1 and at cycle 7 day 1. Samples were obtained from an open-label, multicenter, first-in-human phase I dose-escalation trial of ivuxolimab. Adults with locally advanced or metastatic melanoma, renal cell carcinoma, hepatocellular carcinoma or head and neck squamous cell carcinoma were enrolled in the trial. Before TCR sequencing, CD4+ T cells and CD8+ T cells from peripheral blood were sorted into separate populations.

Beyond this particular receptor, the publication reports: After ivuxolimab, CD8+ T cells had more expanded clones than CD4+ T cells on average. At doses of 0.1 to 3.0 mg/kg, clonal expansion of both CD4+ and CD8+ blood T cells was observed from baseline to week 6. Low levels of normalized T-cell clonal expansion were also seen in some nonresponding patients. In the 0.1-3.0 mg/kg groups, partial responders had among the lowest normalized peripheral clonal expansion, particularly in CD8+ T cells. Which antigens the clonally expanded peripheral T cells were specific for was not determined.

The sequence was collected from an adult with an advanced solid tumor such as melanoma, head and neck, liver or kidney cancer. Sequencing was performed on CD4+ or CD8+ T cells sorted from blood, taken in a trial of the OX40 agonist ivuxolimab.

The CDR3 in this case is CAIRARGDLNEQFF. The sequence in DNA is TGTGCCATCAGGGCCCGTGGAGATCTGAATGAGCAGTTCTTC. Recombination connected TRBV10-3 to TRBJ2-1; no D segment can be confidently identified. CDR1 and CDR2 are drawn from the germline V gene: ENHRY, SYGVKD. At the junction V is shortened by 6 bases and J by 7 bases, with 16 bases in between. Inclusive of the bounding cysteine and phenylalanine, the CDR3 is 14 residues long. CDR3 DNA only is kept here, 42 bases in frame from base 1.